What follows are 7 T cell receptor beta chains derived from one specimen sequenced in a study of blood T cell repertoires in COVID-19. Repertoires were generated with immunoSEQ multiplex PCR, while TCRdb's copy carries only in-frame clones and drops some. The repertoire holds some 170,000 clones, with over 75% as singletons. Material: peripheral blood. All receptors derive from a woman in her 70s with acute or convalescent COVID-19.

This rearrangement joins TRBV6-5 to TRBJ1-1; no clear D gene. This CDR3 contains 12 residues. Germline-derived CDR1 and CDR2 are MNHEY and SVGAGI. The V and J ends lost 8 bases and 6 bases respectively, with 13 bases between them. This chain's CDR3 is CASAPSVPEAFF. The CDR3 DNA follows: TGTGCCAGCGCCCCCAGCGTCCCTGAAGCTTTCTTT.

This chain links TRBV15 with TRBJ2-2; possible D gene TRBD2, 5 bases. Trimming took off 1 base at V and 5 bases at J, with 11 bases between the two ends. This CDR3 has 15 residues. Looked up from germline, CDR1 is LNHNV and CDR2 is YYDKDF (reference sequence). For the CDR3, the DNA is TGTGCCACCAGCAGAGGGAGGTCGGAGACCGGGGAGCTGTTTTTT. This translates into CATSRGRSETGELFF.

V and J are TRBV2 and TRBJ2-7; maybe TRBD1 (6 bases). This CDR3 has 14 amino acids. V lost 10 bases and J lost 2, with 18 bases in between. Germline-derived CDR1 and CDR2 are SNHLY and FYNNEI. Here the CDR3 reads CATEPGTPTYEQYF. The CDR3 DNA follows: TGTGCCACCGAGCCAGGGACACCTACCTACGAGCAGTACTTC. Full variable domain (remainder filled in from reference TRBV2 and TRBJ2-7): EPEVTQTPSHQVTQMGQEVILRCVPISNHLYFYWYRQILGQKVEFLVSFYNNEISEKSEIFDDQFSVERPDGSNFTLKIRSTKLEDSAMYFCATEPGTPTYEQYFGPGTRLTVT.

The rearrangement links TRBV11-2 to TRBJ2-1; D possibly corresponds to TRBD1 (7 bases). This CDR3 is 16 amino acids long. Trimming took off 4 bases at V and 6 bases at J, with 19 bases between the two ends. Germline V lookup: CDR1 SGHAT, CDR2 FQNNGV. The chain's CDR3 is CASSSAGGTESNEQFF. The CDR3 coding sequence is TGTGCCAGCAGCTCGGCAGGCGGGACAGAGTCCAATGAGCAGTTCTTC.

CDR3 region: CASSIPQGGNTEAFF. DNA for the CDR3: TGTGCCAGTAGTATACCGCAGGGAGGTAACACTGAAGCTTTCTTT. The rearrangement uses TRBV19 and TRBJ1-1, with a possible D match to TRBD1 (5 bases). V lost 2 bases to trimming and J lost 2 bases, with 12 bases between them. The CDR3 runs to 15 residues. From germline, CDR1 is LNHDA and CDR2 SQIVND (reference sequence).

The rearrangement links TRBV28 to TRBJ2-1; 8 bases are a match to TRBD2. The CDR3 is 15 residues long. Germline trimming cut 1 base from V and 7 bases from J; bases unmatched to any gene: 6. CDR1 is MDHEN, CDR2 SYDVKM, per germline. CDR3 region: CASSLSLAVINEQFF. CDR3 DNA sequence: TGTGCCAGCAGTTTATCACTAGCGGTGATTAATGAGCAGTTCTTC.

The chain carries TRBV6-6 and TRBJ2-7, with D perhaps TRBD2 (6 bases). Germline lookup yields CDR1 MNHNY and CDR2 SVGAGI (reference sequence). Trimming pared 5 bases from V and 6 bases from J, leaving 20 bases between. This CDR3 spans 15 amino acids. CDR3 DNA: TGTGCCAGCAGTCTGAGGGTCAGGGAGGAAGGCGAGCAGTACTTC. Its translation: CASSLRVREEGEQYF.